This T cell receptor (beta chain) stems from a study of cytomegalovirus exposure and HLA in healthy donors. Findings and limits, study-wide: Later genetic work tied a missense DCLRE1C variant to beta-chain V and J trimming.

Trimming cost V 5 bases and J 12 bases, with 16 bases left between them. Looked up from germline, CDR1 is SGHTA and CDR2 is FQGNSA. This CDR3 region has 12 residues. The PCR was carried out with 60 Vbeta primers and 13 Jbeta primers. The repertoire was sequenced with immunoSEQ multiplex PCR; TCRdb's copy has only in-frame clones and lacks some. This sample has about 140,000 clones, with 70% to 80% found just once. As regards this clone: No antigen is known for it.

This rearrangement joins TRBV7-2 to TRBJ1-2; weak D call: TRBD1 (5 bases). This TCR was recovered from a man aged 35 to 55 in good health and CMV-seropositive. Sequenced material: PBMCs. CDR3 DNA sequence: TGTGCCAGCAGCCCACAGGTACCGTTGCACACCTTC. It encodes CASSPQVPLHTF.